A single TCR beta chain is shown here with its context. No antigen is known for it. No qualities accompany the bases; no much larger clone lies one base away. Enrolling through a virtual design, the prospective study's participants ranged in age from roughly 18 to 95 years and lived across roughly 23 United States geographic areas. To assign participants to cohorts, the prospective study relied on clinical history that participants themselves reported in a screening survey and a study questionnaire. Recovered participants in ImmuneRACE Cohort 3 were defined by two consecutive negative NP/OP PCR tests, clearance by a healthcare professional, or resolution of symptoms. Each participant in the prospective study had whole blood, serum and a nasopharyngeal or oropharyngeal swab collected by mobile phlebotomists. Participants in the prospective study had the option to provide additional blood draws and questionnaires over a roughly 2-month period. Before DNA extraction, blood samples from the prospective study were shipped at room temperature or frozen.

This sample stems from a study of blood T cell repertoires in COVID-19 (dated by TCRdb to between 2020 and 2021). Broadly, across the study: Collaborator samples came from the United States, Italy and Spain and covered acute and convalescent phases of COVID-19. The dataset comprised deeply sampled blood TCRbeta repertoires from subjects exposed to, actively infected with, or recovered from COVID-19. The repertoires were released in a freely available public database meant as a resource for research on the immune response to SARS-CoV-2. Where available, HLA class I and class II types were taken from metadata supplied by the sample provider and were not determined by assay-based typing. The samples were drawn from the first 160 participants of the ongoing ImmuneRACE study and from some 1,300 subjects provided by 6 global collaborators. The material from the prospective study consisted of cDNA or gDNA derived from T cells, B-cell-depleted T cells, or PBMCs. A de-identified subject ID, COVID-19 status, age in years and sex were almost always included in the sample metadata.

TCRbeta CDR3 regions were amplified from genomic DNA by means of the immunoSEQ Assay, a bias-controlled multiplex PCR. Concerning the study's data processing: The number of nucleated cells in each sample was estimated from the amplification of reference gene primers within the assay. To quantify the absolute abundance of each unique TCRbeta CDR3 rearrangement, sequence reads were collapsed and filtered. For each sample, productive Simpson clonality was calculated by taking the square root of Simpson's diversity index across productive rearrangements. TCRdb carries this immuneACCESS record with in-frame sequences only. Its versions omit some clonotypes, under half of them owing to an unresolved V gene in the studies checked, with the rest unexplained. D and trimming come from the DNA, and the V and J calls and clone size come from that table. This sample comprises more than 150,000 clones, more than 65% of them detected only once. The biggest ten clones account for approximately 11% of the sample.

From its cysteine to its phenylalanine, the CDR3 spans 15 amino acids. The retained sequence is limited to the CDR3, 45 bases, with the frame set at the first base. V sheds 4 bases and J sheds 2 bases, leaving 16 bases between their ends. The germline V gene specifies SGHDT as CDR1 and YYEEEE as CDR2. The study at large found these results: Clinical and demographic metadata were provided uncurated, with the amount varying by source and participant.

This receptor chain uses TRBV5-6 and TRBJ2-7; the best D guess is TRBD1, with 6 bases matching. The source material was PBMCs or T cells enriched from blood (not recorded which). The clonotype comes from a man aged 50-59 years who had recovered from COVID-19. The base sequence is TGTGCCAGCAGCCCCCGCGGCAGGGGAACCTACGAGCAGTACTTC. This yields the protein CASSPRGRGTYEQYF. The variable domain in full, with residues beyond the CDR3 obtained from the reference TRBV5-6 and TRBJ2-7 genes, is DAGVTQSPTHLIKTRGQQVTLRCSPKSGHDTVSWYQQALGQGPQFIFQYYEEEERQRGNFPDRFSGHQFPNYSSELNVNALLLGDSALYLCASSPRGRGTYEQYFGPGTRLTVT.